These 10 T cell receptor beta chains were all obtained from the same sample, sequenced in a study of blood T cell repertoires in COVID-19. Profiled with immunoSEQ multiplex PCR; TCRdb holds only in-frame clones, not every one. The sample lists around 130,000 clones, around 87% seen once, with approximately 16% in the top ten. Sequencing input: peripheral blood. All receptors derive from a woman between 45 and 65 years old who had recovered from COVID-19.

The chain couples TRBV7-3 to TRBJ2-1; maybe TRBD2 (5 bases). Germline CDR1 is SGHTA and CDR2 is FQGTGA. This CDR3 spans 19 amino acids. V was clipped by 5 bases and J by 0 bases, with 23 bases between them. In DNA, the CDR3 is TGTGCCAGCAGCCTATCTCCAAGGACTTTGAAGAGCTCCTACAATGAGCAGTTCTTC. Residues: CASSLSPRTLKSSYNEQFF.

The rearrangement joins TRBV5-1 to TRBJ1-1; D remains ambiguous. V lost 2 bases and J lost 3, with 8 bases in between. Per germline, CDR1 SGHRS and CDR2 YFSETQ. The CDR3 runs to 13 residues. The CDR3 nucleotides are TGCGCCAGCAGCTTTAACCGGGACACTGAAGCTTTCTTT. It translates to CASSFNRDTEAFF.

The CDR3 sequence is CATSDRTQGDTQYF. The CDR3 DNA reads as TGTGCCACCAGTGACCGGACCCAGGGGGATACGCAGTATTTT. The chain has TRBV24-1 and TRBJ2-3; D possibly corresponds to TRBD1 (6 bases). Trimming removed 4 bases at V and 6 bases at J, with 13 bases between. CDR1 is KGHDR and CDR2 is SFDVKD in the germline V gene. The CDR3 has 14 amino acids.

The V call is TRBV2, the J call TRBJ2-1, with TRBD1 as a possible D gene (6 bases). This CDR3 contains 15 residues. V was cut by 6 bases and J by 1 base, with 13 bases left in between. From germline, CDR1 is SNHLY and CDR2 FYNNEI. The CDR3 DNA is TGTGCCAGCAGGCAGGGGTCCCCTTCCTACAATGAGCAGTTCTTC. It codes for CASRQGSPSYNEQFF.

CDR3 amino acids: CASSPRANKGAMNTEAFF. The CDR3 DNA reads as TGTGCCAGCAGCCCCCGAGCAAACAAGGGGGCGATGAACACTGAAGCTTTCTTT. The chain couples TRBV9 to TRBJ1-1; 7 bases line up with TRBD1. The CDR3 consists of 18 residues. V was clipped by 4 bases and J by 0 bases; unmatched bases: 15. The germline V gene encodes CDR1 SGDLS and CDR2 YYNGEE.

J is TRBJ1-5 and V is TRBV11-2; maybe TRBD1 (5 bases). Trimming cost V 5 bases and J 2 bases, with 13 bases left between them. CDR1 and CDR2 from the germline V gene are SGHAT and FQNNGV. The CDR3 contains 15 residues. CDR3 residues: CASSLGALGNQPQHF. The CDR3 region has the DNA TGTGCCAGCAGCCTAGGGGCCTTGGGCAATCAGCCCCAGCATTTT.

The chain joins TRBV18 to TRBJ1-1; D is possibly TRBD1 (5 bases). From germline, CDR1 is KGHSH and CDR2 LQKENI. V was cut by 6 bases and J by 8 bases, with 16 bases left in between. The CDR3 length is 13 residues. The CDR3 spells CASSLGQGTEAFF. CDR3 DNA: TGTGCCAGCTCCCTCGGGCAGGGAACCGAAGCTTTCTTT.

This clone appeared a single time. The rearrangement uses TRBV9 and TRBJ1-2, with D maybe TRBD1 (5 bases). Germline V gene lookup returns CDR1 SGDLS and CDR2 YYNGEE. CDR3 length equals 16 residues. Trimming left V 4 bases short and J 5 bases short, with 21 bases between. The CDR3 loop reads CASSPTVAGVVYGYTF. The CDR3 nucleotides read TGTGCCAGCAGCCCTACCGTGGCGGGGGTTGTATATGGCTACACCTTC.

The chain recombines TRBV11-2 with TRBJ2-4, with TRBD1 identical over 7 bases. The V segment lost 0 bases and the J segment 10 bases; nucleotides outside the gene matches: 6. Germline assignment: CDR1 SGHAT and CDR2 FQNNGV. CDR3 length: 14 amino acids. The CDR3 DNA reads as TGTGCCAGCAGCTTAGAGACAGGGATGAGTATTCAGTACTTC. It yields the protein CASSLETGMSIQYF.

This clone was counted many times. V is TRBV12-3 or TRBV12-4 and J is TRBJ2-1; no firm D call. The germline V and J ends were trimmed by 6 bases and 6 bases, with 12 bases remaining between them. The CDR3 has 13 amino acids. The CDR3 loop is CASSPRRANEQFF. The DNA for the CDR3 is TGTGCCAGCAGCCCCCGCCGAGCCAATGAGCAGTTCTTC.